The 16 T cell receptor beta chains given below trace back to one sample, sequenced in a study of Ad26.COV2.S vaccination and SARS-CoV-2 variants. Sample treatment: about 20 received Ad26.COV2.S at low or high dose, single or two shots; roughly 5 received placebo; per-sample allocation not given. Sampling was done on day 63 after the first vaccine or placebo injection. This table comes from immunoSEQ multiplex PCR, and its TCRdb copy is limited to in-frame clones, with some not included. The sample yields more than 350,000 clones, 80% to 95% seen once. The starting material was peripheral blood, obtained in a trial of Ad26.COV2.S vaccine versus placebo. The source of these receptors is a person between 18 and 65 years old who received the Ad26.COV2.S COVID-19 vaccine or a placebo.

The rearrangement uses TRBV9 and TRBJ2-1; 8 bases fit TRBD2. The germline CDR1 and CDR2 sequences are SGDLS and YYNGEE. The CDR3 has 15 residues. With 0 bases clipped from V and 5 bases from J, the junction kept 4 bases outside the gene matches. In DNA, the CDR3 is TGTGCCAGCAGCGTAGACGGGGGGGCCCACAATGAGCAGTTCTTC. This encodes CASSVDGGAHNEQFF.

This clone has only one observation. This chain links TRBV28 with TRBJ2-2; D may be TRBD1 (7 bases). CDR1 is MDHEN, CDR2 SYDVKM, per germline. Between the trimmed V and J ends, which lost 5 bases and 4 bases, there was a span of 20 bases. CDR3 length: 17 residues. The CDR3 bases are TGTGCCAGCAGTCTAAGCCGTGTGCAGGGGGGCACCGGGGAGCTGTTTTTT. Its translation: CASSLSRVQGGTGELFF.

The chain carries TRBV18 and TRBJ2-1; D is possibly TRBD1 (5 bases). The CDR3 spans 13 residues. Germline CDR1 KGHSH, CDR2 LQKENI. Deletions cut 3 bases from V and 5 bases from J, with 8 bases between. The CDR3 sequence is CASSPTADNEQFF. As DNA, the CDR3 is TGTGCCAGCTCACCGACAGCCGACAATGAGCAGTTCTTC.

The chain couples TRBV2 to TRBJ1-5; D is unresolved. This CDR3 is 13 amino acids long. Looked up from germline, CDR1 is SNHLY and CDR2 is FYNNEI. Trimming left V 7 bases short and J 0 bases short, with 7 bases between. The CDR3 here is CASNYYSNQPQHF. CDR3 DNA sequence: TGTGCCAGCAACTATTATAGCAATCAGCCCCAGCATTTT.

This rearrangement joins TRBV2 to TRBJ2-3; D is possibly TRBD1 (5 bases). This CDR3 contains 15 residues. V lost 4 bases and J lost 2, with 13 bases in between. CDR1 and CDR2 (germline): SNHLY, FYNNEI. The CDR3 coding sequence is TGTGCCAGCAGTGTGGATCAGGGCTCCACAGATACGCAGTATTTT. Its protein is CASSVDQGSTDTQYF.

As regards this clone: Within the sample, other DNA sequences also encode this same CDR3. The J gene is TRBJ1-6, the V gene TRBV5-6, with D unclear. This CDR3 contains 14 residues. Germline loops: CDR1 SGHDT, CDR2 YYEEEE. V lost 0 bases, J lost 10 bases, and 11 bases lay in between. CDR3 DNA: TGTGCCAGCAGCTTGGCCTTGGGGAACTCACCCCTCCACTTT. Translation: CASSLALGNSPLHF. Variable domain in full (rest from reference TRBV5-6 and TRBJ1-6): DAGVTQSPTHLIKTRGQQVTLRCSPKSGHDTVSWYQQALGQGPQFIFQYYEEEERQRGNFPDRFSGHQFPNYSSELNVNALLLGDSALYLCASSLALGNSPLHFGNGTRLTVT.

The chain combines TRBV5-1 with TRBJ2-5; a weak D match, TRBD2 (6 bases). CDR1 and CDR2 (germline): SGHRS, YFSETQ. CDR3 length: 14 amino acids. V dropped 0 bases and J dropped 5 bases, with 11 bases sitting between them. CDR3 DNA: TGCGCCAGCAGCTTGGGCGGGGTACCCGAGACCCAGTACTTC. This gives the protein CASSLGGVPETQYF.

The chain recombines TRBV11-2 with TRBJ2-5; D is uncertain. Germline-derived CDR1 and CDR2 are SGHAT and FQNNGV. V was pared by 1 base and J by 1 base, with 7 bases between. This CDR3 is 14 amino acids long. The CDR3 region has the DNA TGTGCCAGCAGCTTAGTAGGTTTCCAAGAGACCCAGTACTTC. As protein: CASSLVGFQETQYF.

The chain recombines TRBV4-1 with TRBJ2-2; D is perhaps TRBD2 (6 bases). Germline CDR1 MGHRA, CDR2 YSYEKL. The CDR3 runs to 18 residues. V was pared by 1 base and J by 7 bases, with 22 bases between. CDR3 nucleotide sequence: TGCGCCAGCAGCCAAGTGGATTTGGGGAGGCCGGGTGGCGGGGAGCTGTTTTTT. As protein: CASSQVDLGRPGGGELFF.

The V gene is TRBV19, the J gene TRBJ1-3; D perhaps matches TRBD1 (5 bases). CDR3 length: 16 residues. Germline V CDR1 and CDR2: LNHDA, SQIVND (reference sequence). The V gene lost 2 bases and the J gene lost 0 bases, with 11 bases spanning the gap. The CDR3 bases are TGTGCCAGTAGTATAATGGGACCCGACTCTGGAAACACCATATATTTT. This codes for CASSIMGPDSGNTIYF. The whole variable domain, filled in from reference TRBV19 and TRBJ1-3, reads DGGITQSPKYLFRKEGQNVTLSCEQNLNHDAMYWYRQDPGQGLRLIYYSQIVNDFQKGDIAEGYSVSREKKESFPLTVTSAQKNPTAFYLCASSIMGPDSGNTIYFGEGSWLTVV.

V gene TRBV30 combines with J gene TRBJ2-5; 9 bases align to TRBD2. The CDR3 loop spans 17 amino acids. V shed 3 bases and J 5 bases; nucleotides not matched to a gene: 16. Germline V CDR1 and CDR2: GTSNPN, SVGIG (reference sequence). Written as DNA, the CDR3 is TGTGCCTGGAGCGCGGTTTTTGAGACTAGCGGTTCGGAGACCCAGTACTTC. Residues: CAWSAVFETSGSETQYF.

This clone was seen once. The gene calls are TRBV27 and TRBJ1-5, with D hard to call. Germline V gene sequence: CDR1 MNHEY, CDR2 SMNVEV (reference sequence). Between the trimmed V and J ends, which lost 4 bases and 0 bases, there was a span of 13 bases. This CDR3 has 16 amino acids. This CDR3 reads CASSYSRDYSNQPQHF. For the CDR3, the DNA is TGTGCCAGCAGTTACTCTCGAGACTATAGCAATCAGCCCCAGCATTTT.

This chain joins TRBV5-6 and TRBJ2-5; D is perhaps TRBD1 (6 bases). CDR1 is SGHDT, CDR2 YYEEEE, per germline. This CDR3 region has 15 residues. V was pared by 4 bases and J by 1 base, with 14 bases between. The CDR3 is CASSQLQGIQETQYF. DNA for the CDR3: TGTGCCAGCAGCCAGCTACAGGGCATCCAAGAGACCCAGTACTTC.

The gene calls are TRBV11-2 and TRBJ2-1; no clear D gene. This CDR3 comprises 12 residues. V was clipped by 1 base and J by 6 bases, with 4 bases between them. The germline V gene encodes CDR1 SGHAT and CDR2 FQNNGV. CDR3 loop: CASSLGPNEQFF. In nucleotides, the CDR3 is TGTGCCAGCAGCTTAGGGCCCAATGAGCAGTTCTTC.

The chain links TRBV4-1 to TRBJ2-7; D might be TRBD2 (5 bases). Trimming stripped 4 bases from V and 2 bases from J, with 12 bases between. The germline gives CDR1 MGHRA, CDR2 YSYEKL. This CDR3 spans 14 amino acids. The CDR3 loop reads CASSPKIGAYEQYF. The CDR3 DNA follows: TGCGCCAGCAGCCCGAAGATCGGGGCCTACGAGCAGTACTTC.

The V call is TRBV19, the J call TRBJ1-5; D is unclear. The V and J ends lost 4 bases and 7 bases respectively, with 8 bases between them. Germline V gene sequence: CDR1 LNHDA, CDR2 SQIVND (reference sequence). This CDR3 has 12 amino acids. The CDR3 bases are TGTGCCAGTAGTAACCACCGACAGCCCCAGCATTTT. Its translation is CASSNHRQPQHF.